This T cell receptor (beta chain) was documented in a study of cytomegalovirus exposure and HLA in healthy donors. The donors formed part of the roughly 120-subject validation cohort, distinct from the approximately 670-subject first cohort. Produced via immunoSEQ multiplex PCR; TCRdb's table is partial and in-frame only. The sample holds some 170,000 clones, approximately 86% seen once. CDR3 size: 15 residues. V lost 4 bases and J 7 bases, leaving 20 bases between the germline ends. Germline V lookup: CDR1 SGHNT, CDR2 YYREEE (reference sequence). The study, taken as a whole, reports: That first-cohort TCR clusters tended to co-occur in the roughly 120 validation repertoires was found in a later analysis. Some TCR beta chains (around 160 of them) were listed as cytomegalovirus-associated.

For this clone: As yet, its antigen is unknown.

The sequence came from a man aged 18 to 35 in good health and CMV-seropositive. The sample taken for sequencing was PBMCs. The rearrangement joins TRBV5-4 to TRBJ1-2; D perhaps matches TRBD1 (6 bases). CDR3 protein: CASSHRQAWQRGYTF. The CDR3 DNA sequence: TGTGCCAGCAGCCATCGACAGGCCTGGCAACGTGGCTACACCTTC.